Below, one T cell receptor (beta chain) is given with its context. Its antigen is still unknown. One base away there is no much larger clone; base qualities are not given. This sample was taken from a study of blood T cell repertoires in COVID-19 (dated by TCRdb to 2018 to 2021). With respect to the entire study: The collaborator samples originated in the United States, Italy and Spain and spanned the acute and convalescent phases of COVID-19. Samples came from the ongoing ImmuneRACE study (first 160 participants) plus 1,254 subjects from 6 global collaborators. Sample metadata almost always included a de-identified subject ID, COVID-19 status, age in years and sex. Where HLA class I and class II types were available, the types were taken from metadata supplied by the sample provider, not from assay-based typing. Subjects who had been exposed to COVID-19, were actively infected with it, or had recovered from it provided the deeply sampled blood TCRbeta repertoires that made up the dataset. The prospective study material was composed of cDNA or gDNA derived from T cells, B-cell-depleted T cells, or PBMCs. The repertoires were made available in a free public database intended to serve as a resource for research on the immune response to SARS-CoV-2.

CDR1 is given as MDHEN and CDR2 as SYDVKM, both from the germline V gene. The germline ends are 17 bases apart after V is trimmed by 8 bases and J by 4 bases. From its cysteine to its phenylalanine, the CDR3 spans 14 amino acids. Solely the CDR3 DNA is kept, with 42 bases framed from the first base. Participants in the prospective study were aged roughly 18 to 100 years, lived in 20 to 25 United States geographic areas, and enrolled through a virtual design. In the prospective study, cohorts were assigned on the basis of participant-reported clinical history obtained from a screening survey and a study questionnaire. In the prospective study, whole blood, serum and a nasopharyngeal or oropharyngeal swab were collected from each participant by mobile phlebotomists. Over an approximately 2-month period, participants in the prospective study had the option of providing additional blood draws and questionnaires. Prospective study blood samples were shipped either frozen or at room temperature before DNA extraction.

Overall results and qualifications from the work: How much clinical and demographic metadata was included differed by source and by participant, and the metadata was provided uncurated.

TCRbeta CDR3 regions were amplified from genomic DNA using the immunoSEQ Assay, a bias-controlled multiplex PCR. Per the authors' processing: The number of nucleated cells in each sample was estimated from the amplification of reference gene primers within the assay. To quantify the absolute abundance of each unique TCRbeta CDR3 rearrangement, sequence reads were collapsed and filtered. For each sample, productive Simpson clonality was calculated by taking the square root of Simpson's diversity index across productive rearrangements. The clones in this table, taken by TCRdb from immuneACCESS, are in-frame only. Not every clone is retained; where verified, under half of the shortfall comes from an unresolved V gene, and the cause of the rest is unknown. V and J calls and clone size follow that table, whereas D and trimming were derived from the DNA. For this sample the table gives 250,000 to 350,000 clones, of which nearly 90% were detected only once. The ten top clones hold around 1.7% of the sample.

This clonotype was obtained from a woman between 18 and 29 years old with acute COVID-19. The chain uses TRBV28 and TRBJ1-2, and perhaps TRBD1 as D gene, on 5 matching bases. The sequenced material came from PBMCs or T cells enriched from blood (not recorded which). CDR3 region: CASFPGGAVYGYTF. The nucleotide sequence reads TGTGCCAGCTTCCCCGGCGGGGCCGTCTATGGCTACACCTTC.